The 3 T cell receptor beta chains presented below share a single source sample, sequenced in a study of cytomegalovirus exposure and HLA in healthy donors. Primers for the PCR totalled 60 Vbeta and 13 Jbeta. Profiling relied on immunoSEQ multiplex PCR, and the TCRdb table lists in-frame clones only, not all of them. This table has 100,000 to 120,000 clones, over 60% appearing once. Sequenced: PBMCs. The receptors were sampled from a man in his forties or fifties in good health and CMV-seropositive.

Concerning this clone itself: Germline and junction disagree at one end, which may indicate a read error. The rearrangement links TRBV5-1 to TRBJ2-6; D possibly corresponds to TRBD1 (5 bases). The CDR3 is 16 residues long. Germline lookup yields CDR1 SGHRS and CDR2 YFSETQ. This CDR3 reads CASSLRASSGANGLTF. Written as DNA, the CDR3 is TGCGCCAGCAGCTTGAGAGCCAGCTCTGGGGCCAACGGCCTGACTTTC.

This chain links TRBV5-6 with TRBJ1-1; D gene unclear. CDR1 is SGHDT and CDR2 is YYEEEE in the germline V gene. The V gene lost 2 bases and the J gene lost 1 base, with 9 bases spanning the gap. The CDR3 totals 14 residues. This chain's CDR3 is CASSFNPGNTEAFF. The CDR3 DNA follows: TGTGCCAGCAGCTTCAACCCGGGGAACACTGAAGCTTTCTTT.

The rearrangement uses TRBV4-2 and TRBJ2-6, with TRBD1 matching 7 bases. The CDR3 covers 16 residues. J gave up 0 bases and V 4 bases, and 3 bases lay outside the gene matches. CDR1 is LGHNA, CDR2 YNFKEQ, per germline. The CDR3 reads CASSPQGDSGANVLTF. In DNA, the CDR3 is TGTGCCAGCAGCCCCCAGGGGGACTCTGGGGCCAACGTCCTGACTTTC.